A single TCR beta chain is shown here with its context. The entry originates in a study of human T cells and chemical hapten exposure. At the level of the study: DPC (0.01%) was patch tested on the upper back and read at 6 days. Alopecia areata, totalis or universalis affected patients who were mostly female. Minor volume differences among pooled libraries chiefly drove per-sample TCR yield variation.

Specified time point: patch test 1, 2 weeks after DPC sensitization. Regarding treatment: therapeutic diphenylcyclopropenone sensitization with weekly scalp DPC. Phlebotomy was performed prior to application of every patch test. V was trimmed by 10 bases and J by 3 bases, leaving 16 bases between them. CDR3 length equals 13 residues. Using its own MiXCR run on the RACE reads, TCRdb lists one record per CDR3 protein. The sample has more than 90,000 distinct CDR3 sequences; 10% are singletons. The chain couples TRBV12-3 or TRBV12-4 to TRBJ2-7, with a weak D call TRBD2 (5 bases). The sequence derives from a man aged 35 to 55 with alopecia areata. Some clones in this sample may be carry-over from other donors' samples. The sequenced sample was whole blood, obtained in connection with sensitization to the hapten diphenylcyclopropenone (DPC). The CDR3 sequence is CATREDGDYEQYF. CDR3 in DNA: TGTGCCACCAGAGAGGACGGGGACTACGAGCAGTACTTC.